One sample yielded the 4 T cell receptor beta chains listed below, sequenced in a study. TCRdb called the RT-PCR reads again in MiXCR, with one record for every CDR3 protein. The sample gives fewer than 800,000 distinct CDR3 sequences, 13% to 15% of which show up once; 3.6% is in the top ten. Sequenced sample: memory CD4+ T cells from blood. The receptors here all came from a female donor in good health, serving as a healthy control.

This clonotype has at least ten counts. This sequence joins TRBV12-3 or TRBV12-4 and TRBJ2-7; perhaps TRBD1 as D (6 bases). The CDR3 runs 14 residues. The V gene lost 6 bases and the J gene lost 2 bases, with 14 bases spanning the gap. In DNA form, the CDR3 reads TGTGCCAGCAGAAAACAGGGCTTAGCCTACGAGCAGTACTTC. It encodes CASRKQGLAYEQYF.

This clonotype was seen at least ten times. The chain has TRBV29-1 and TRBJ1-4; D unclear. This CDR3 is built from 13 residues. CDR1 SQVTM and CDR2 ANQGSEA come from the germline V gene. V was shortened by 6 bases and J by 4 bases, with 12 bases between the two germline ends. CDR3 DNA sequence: TGCAGCGTGCCCGATCCGATTAATGAAAAACTGTTTTTT. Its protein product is CSVPDPINEKLFF. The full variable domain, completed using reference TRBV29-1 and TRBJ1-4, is SAVISQKPSRDICQRGTSLTIQCQVDSQVTMMFWYRQQPGQSLTLIATANQGSEATYESGFVIDKFPISRPNLTFSTLTVSNMSPEDSSIYLCSVPDPINEKLFFGSGTQLSVL.

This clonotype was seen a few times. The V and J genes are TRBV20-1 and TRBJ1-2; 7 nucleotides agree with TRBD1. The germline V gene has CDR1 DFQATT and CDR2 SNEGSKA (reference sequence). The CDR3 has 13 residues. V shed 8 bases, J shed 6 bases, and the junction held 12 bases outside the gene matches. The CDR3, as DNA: TGCAGTCAGTACAGGGGCCAAGCAGATGGCTACACCTTC. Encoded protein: CSQYRGQADGYTF.

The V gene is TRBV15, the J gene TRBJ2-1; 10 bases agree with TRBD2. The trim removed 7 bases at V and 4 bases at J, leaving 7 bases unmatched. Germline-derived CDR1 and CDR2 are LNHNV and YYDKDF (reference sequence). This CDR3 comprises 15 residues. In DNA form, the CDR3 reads TGTGCCACCAACAACCCAGCGGGAGGGTACAATGAGCAGTTCTTC. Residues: CATNNPAGGYNEQFF.